A single sample is the source of the 2 T cell receptor beta chains below, sequenced in a study of shared clonotypes between healthy human individuals (dated by TCRdb to 2020 to 2022). Library preparation used the immunoSEQ multiplex PCR assay. Entries here come from immuneACCESS through TCRdb and include only in-frame sequences with V and J called. Some clones fail to appear in such tables; in the studies checked, an unresolved V gene covers under half of the shortfall, and the cause of the remainder is unknown. This sample lists about 340,000 clones; roughly 80% were detected once. Over 9.5% of the sample is taken by the ten largest. Material: memory CD4+ T cells sorted from blood. The cell subset or site label here, explained by the study, means: CD45RA-negative fraction. The receptors here all came from a man in his thirties or forties in good health.

V usage is TRBV28 and J usage is TRBJ1-2; no firm D call. CDR1 MDHEN and CDR2 SYDVKM come from the germline V gene. This CDR3 has 12 amino acids. V shed 2 bases and J shed 8 bases, with 9 bases lying between them. The CDR3 DNA follows: TGTGCCAGCAGTTTACGCTTTATGGGCTACACCTTC. Its translation is CASSLRFMGYTF.

This clone was counted a few times. As DNA, the CDR3 is TGTGCCAGCAGGAGGTACAGGGGTGACACTGAAGCTTTCTTT. It encodes CASRRYRGDTEAFF. The chain carries TRBV11-1 and TRBJ1-1; 7 nucleotides agree with TRBD1. The CDR3 has 14 residues. J lost 3 bases, V lost 6 bases, and 7 bases had no gene match. Germline-derived CDR1 and CDR2 are SGHAT and FQDESV (reference sequence).